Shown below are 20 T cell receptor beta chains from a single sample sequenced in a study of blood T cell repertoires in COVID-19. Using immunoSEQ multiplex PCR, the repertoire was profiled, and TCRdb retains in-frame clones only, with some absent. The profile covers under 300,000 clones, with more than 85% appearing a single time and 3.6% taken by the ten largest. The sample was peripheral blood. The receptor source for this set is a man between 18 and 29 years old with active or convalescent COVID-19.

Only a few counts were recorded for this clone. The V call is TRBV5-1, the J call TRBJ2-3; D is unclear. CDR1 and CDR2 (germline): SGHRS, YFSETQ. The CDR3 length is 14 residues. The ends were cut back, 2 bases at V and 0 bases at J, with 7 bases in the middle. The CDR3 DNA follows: TGCGCCAGCAGCTTTGGTCTAAGCACAGATACGCAGTATTTT. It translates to CASSFGLSTDTQYF.

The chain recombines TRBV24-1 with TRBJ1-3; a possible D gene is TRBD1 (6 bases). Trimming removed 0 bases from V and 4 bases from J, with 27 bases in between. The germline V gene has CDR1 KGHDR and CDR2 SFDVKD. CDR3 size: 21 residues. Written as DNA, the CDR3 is TGTGCCACCAGTGATTTGCGAAGTGTGCGACAGGCCACTAGAAACGGAAACACCATATATTTT. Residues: CATSDLRSVRQATRNGNTIYF.

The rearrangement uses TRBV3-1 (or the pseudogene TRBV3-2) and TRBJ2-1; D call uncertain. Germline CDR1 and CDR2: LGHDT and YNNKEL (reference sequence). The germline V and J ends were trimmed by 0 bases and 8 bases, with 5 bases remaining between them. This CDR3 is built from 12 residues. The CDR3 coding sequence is TGTGCCAGCAGCCAAGATTCGGATGAGCAGTTCTTC. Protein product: CASSQDSDEQFF.

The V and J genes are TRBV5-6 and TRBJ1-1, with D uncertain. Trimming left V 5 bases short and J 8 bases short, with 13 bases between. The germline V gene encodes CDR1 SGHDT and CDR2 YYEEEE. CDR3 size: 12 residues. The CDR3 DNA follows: TGTGCCAGCAGTAATTCGGGTGGGGAAGCTTTCTTT. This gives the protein CASSNSGGEAFF. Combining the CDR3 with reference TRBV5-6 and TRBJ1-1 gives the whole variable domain DAGVTQSPTHLIKTRGQQVTLRCSPKSGHDTVSWYQQALGQGPQFIFQYYEEEERQRGNFPDRFSGHQFPNYSSELNVNALLLGDSALYLCASSNSGGEAFFGQGTRLTVV.

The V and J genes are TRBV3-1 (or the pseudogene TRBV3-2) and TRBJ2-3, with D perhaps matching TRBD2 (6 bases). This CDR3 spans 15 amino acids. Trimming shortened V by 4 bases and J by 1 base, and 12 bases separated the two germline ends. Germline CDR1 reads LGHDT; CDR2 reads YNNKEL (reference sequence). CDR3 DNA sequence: TGTGCCAGCAGCCCTCGGGGGAGTGGCACAGATACGCAGTATTTT. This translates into CASSPRGSGTDTQYF.

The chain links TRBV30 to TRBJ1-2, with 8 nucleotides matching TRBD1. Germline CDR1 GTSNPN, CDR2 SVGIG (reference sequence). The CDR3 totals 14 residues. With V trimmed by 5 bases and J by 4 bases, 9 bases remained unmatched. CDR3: CAWRELDRAYGYTF. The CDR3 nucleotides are TGTGCCTGGCGCGAATTGGACAGGGCCTATGGCTACACCTTC.

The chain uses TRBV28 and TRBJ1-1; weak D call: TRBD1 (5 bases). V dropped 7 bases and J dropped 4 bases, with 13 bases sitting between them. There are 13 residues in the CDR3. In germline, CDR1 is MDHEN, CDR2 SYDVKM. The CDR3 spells CASTGGVGTEAFF. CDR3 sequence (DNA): TGTGCCAGCACCGGGGGTGTGGGCACTGAAGCTTTCTTT.

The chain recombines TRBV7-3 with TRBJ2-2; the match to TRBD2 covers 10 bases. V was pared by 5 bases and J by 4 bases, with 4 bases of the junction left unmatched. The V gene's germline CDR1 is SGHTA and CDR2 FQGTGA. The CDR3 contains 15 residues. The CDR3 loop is CASSPSGGGTGELFF. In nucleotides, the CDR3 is TGTGCCAGCAGCCCTAGCGGGGGTGGCACCGGGGAGCTGTTTTTT. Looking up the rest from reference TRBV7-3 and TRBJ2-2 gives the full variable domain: GAGVSQTPSNKVTEKGKYVELRCDPISGHTALYWYRQSLGQGPEFLIYFQGTGAADDSGLPNDRFFAVRPEGSVSTLKIQRTERGDSAVYLCASSPSGGGTGELFFGEGSRLTVL.

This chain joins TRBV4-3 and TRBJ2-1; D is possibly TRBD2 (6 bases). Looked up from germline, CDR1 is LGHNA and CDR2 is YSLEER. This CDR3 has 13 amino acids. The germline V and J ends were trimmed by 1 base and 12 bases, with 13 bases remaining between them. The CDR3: CASSQGEETTQFF. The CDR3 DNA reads TGCGCCAGCAGCCAAGGGGAGGAGACCACGCAGTTCTTC.

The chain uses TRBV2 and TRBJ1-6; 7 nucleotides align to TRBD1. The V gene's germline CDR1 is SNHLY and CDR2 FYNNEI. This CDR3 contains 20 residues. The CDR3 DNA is TGTGCGACCTCTTCAGAGGACTTCAGGGGGAGCAGCTCCTATAATTCACCCCTCCACTTT. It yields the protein CATSSEDFRGSSSYNSPLHF.

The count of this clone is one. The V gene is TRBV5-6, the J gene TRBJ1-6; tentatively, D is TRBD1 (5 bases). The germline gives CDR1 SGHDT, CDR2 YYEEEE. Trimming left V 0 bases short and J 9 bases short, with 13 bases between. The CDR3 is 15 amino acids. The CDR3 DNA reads TGTGCCAGCAGCTTGGTGGGAGGGGATGGTTCACCCCTCCACTTT. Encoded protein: CASSLVGGDGSPLHF.

CDR3 nucleotide sequence: TGCGCCAGCAGCGCCGATTCCGGGACTAGTATACGTTACGAGCAGTACTTC. It translates to CASSADSGTSIRYEQYF. The rearrangement uses TRBV5-1 and TRBJ2-7; 8 positions match TRBD2. Germline V gene sequence: CDR1 SGHRS, CDR2 YFSETQ. The CDR3 has 17 amino acids. J was trimmed by 4 bases and V by 4 bases; bases with no gene match: 16.

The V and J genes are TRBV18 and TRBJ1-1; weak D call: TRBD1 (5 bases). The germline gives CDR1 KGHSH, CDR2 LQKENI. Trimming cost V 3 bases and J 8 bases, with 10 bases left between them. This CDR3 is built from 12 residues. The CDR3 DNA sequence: TGTGCCAGCTCACCCAGGCAGGGAGAAGCTTTCTTT. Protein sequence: CASSPRQGEAFF.

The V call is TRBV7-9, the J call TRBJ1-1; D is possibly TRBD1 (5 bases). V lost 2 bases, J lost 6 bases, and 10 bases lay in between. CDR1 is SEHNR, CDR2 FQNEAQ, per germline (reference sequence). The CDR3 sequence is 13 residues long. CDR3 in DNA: TGTGCCAGCAGCTTACAAGGGGTCCCTGAAGCTTTCTTT. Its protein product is CASSLQGVPEAFF. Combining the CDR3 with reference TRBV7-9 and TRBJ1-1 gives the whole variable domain DTGVSQNPRHKITKRGQNVTFRCDPISEHNRLYWYRQTLGQGPEFLTYFQNEAQLEKSRLLSDRFSAERPKGSFSTLEIQRTEQGDSAMYLCASSLQGVPEAFFGQGTRLTVV.

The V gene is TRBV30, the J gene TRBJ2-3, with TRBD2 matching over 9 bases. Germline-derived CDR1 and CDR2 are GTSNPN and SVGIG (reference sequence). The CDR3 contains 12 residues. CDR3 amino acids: CGGGGGTDTQYF. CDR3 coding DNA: TGTGGAGGCGGGGGGGGGACCGATACGCAGTATTTT.

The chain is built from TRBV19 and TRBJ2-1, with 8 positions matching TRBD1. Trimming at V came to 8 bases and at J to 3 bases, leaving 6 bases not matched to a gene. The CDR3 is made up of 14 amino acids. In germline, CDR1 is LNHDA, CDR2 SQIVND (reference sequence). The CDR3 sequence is CASGNGQGYNEQFF. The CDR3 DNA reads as TGTGCCAGTGGAAATGGACAGGGCTACAATGAGCAGTTCTTC.

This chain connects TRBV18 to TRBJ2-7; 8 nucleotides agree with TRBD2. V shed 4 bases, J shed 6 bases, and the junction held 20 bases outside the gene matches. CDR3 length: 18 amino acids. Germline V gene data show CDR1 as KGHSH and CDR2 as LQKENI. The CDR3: CASSLYAGGDVFWGEQYF. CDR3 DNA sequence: TGTGCCAGCTCACTATACGCGGGAGGAGATGTTTTTTGGGGCGAGCAGTACTTC.

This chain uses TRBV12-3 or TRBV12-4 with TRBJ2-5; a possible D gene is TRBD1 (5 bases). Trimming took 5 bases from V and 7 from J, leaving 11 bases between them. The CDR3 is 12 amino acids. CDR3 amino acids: CASSQTDWTQYF. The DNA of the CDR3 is TGTGCCAGCAGTCAGACAGACTGGACCCAGTACTTC.

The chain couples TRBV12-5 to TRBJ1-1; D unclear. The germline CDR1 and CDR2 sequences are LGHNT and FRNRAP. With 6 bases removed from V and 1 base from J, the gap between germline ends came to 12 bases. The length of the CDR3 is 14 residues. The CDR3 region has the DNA TGTGCTAGTGGATATTTTGGCGGGAACACTGAAGCTTTCTTT. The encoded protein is CASGYFGGNTEAFF. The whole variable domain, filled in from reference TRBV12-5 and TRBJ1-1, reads DARVTQTPRHKVTEMGQEVTMRCQPILGHNTVFWYRQTMMQGLELLAYFRNRAPLDDSGMPKDRFSAEMPDATLATLKIQPSEPRDSAVYFCASGYFGGNTEAFFGQGTRLTVV.

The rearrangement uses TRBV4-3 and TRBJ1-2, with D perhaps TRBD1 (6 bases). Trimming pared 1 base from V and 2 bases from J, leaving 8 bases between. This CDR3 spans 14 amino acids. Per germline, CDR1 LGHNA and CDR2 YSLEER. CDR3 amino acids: CASSQGTANYGYTF. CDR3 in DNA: TGCGCCAGCAGCCAAGGGACAGCCAACTATGGCTACACCTTC.